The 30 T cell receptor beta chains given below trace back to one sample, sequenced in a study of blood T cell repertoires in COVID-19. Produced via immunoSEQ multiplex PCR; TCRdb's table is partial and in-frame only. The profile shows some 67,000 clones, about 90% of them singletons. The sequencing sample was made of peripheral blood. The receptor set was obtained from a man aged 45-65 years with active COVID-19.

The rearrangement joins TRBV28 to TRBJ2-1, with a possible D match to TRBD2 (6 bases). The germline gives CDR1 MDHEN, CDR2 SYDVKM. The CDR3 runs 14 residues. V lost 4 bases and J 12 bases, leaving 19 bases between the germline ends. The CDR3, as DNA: TGTGCCAGCAGTTCACTCCGGGGGAGCTTAGTGCAGTTCTTC. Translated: CASSSLRGSLVQFF.

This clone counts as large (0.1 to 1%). The DNA of the CDR3 is TGTGCCAGCAGCCAACCGCGTCGTAGCGGGAGGGGGAACGAGCAGTACTTC. This encodes CASSQPRRSGRGNEQYF. The chain has TRBV7-8 and TRBJ2-7, with TRBD2 identical over 11 bases. The CDR3 covers 17 residues. Germline assignment: CDR1 SGHVS and CDR2 FQNEAQ. The junction had 14 bases not matched to a gene; V was cut back by 5 bases and J by 5 bases.

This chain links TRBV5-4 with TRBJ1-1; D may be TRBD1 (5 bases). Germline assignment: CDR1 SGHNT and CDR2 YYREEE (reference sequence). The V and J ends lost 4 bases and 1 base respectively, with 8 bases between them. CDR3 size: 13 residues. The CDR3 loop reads CASSMTENTEAFF. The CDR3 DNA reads TGTGCCAGCAGCATGACAGAGAACACTGAAGCTTTCTTT. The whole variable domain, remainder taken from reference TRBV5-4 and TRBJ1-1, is ETGVTQSPTHLIKTRGQQVTLRCSSQSGHNTVSWYQQALGQGPQFIFQYYREEENGRGNFPPRFSGLQFPNYSSELNVNALELDDSALYLCASSMTENTEAFFGQGTRLTVV.

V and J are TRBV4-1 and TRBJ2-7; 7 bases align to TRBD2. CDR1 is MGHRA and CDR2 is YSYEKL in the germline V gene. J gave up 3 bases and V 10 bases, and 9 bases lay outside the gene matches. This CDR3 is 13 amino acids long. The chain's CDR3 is CATAIRGDYEQYF. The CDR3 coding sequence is TGCGCCACCGCGATCCGGGGGGACTACGAGCAGTACTTC.

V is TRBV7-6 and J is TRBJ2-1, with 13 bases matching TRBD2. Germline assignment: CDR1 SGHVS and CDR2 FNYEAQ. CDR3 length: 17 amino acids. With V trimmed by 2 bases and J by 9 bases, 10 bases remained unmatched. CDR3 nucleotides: TGTGCCAGCAGCTTATCGGGGACTAGCGGGATGCCGCCTGAGCAGTTCTTC. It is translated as CASSLSGTSGMPPEQFF.

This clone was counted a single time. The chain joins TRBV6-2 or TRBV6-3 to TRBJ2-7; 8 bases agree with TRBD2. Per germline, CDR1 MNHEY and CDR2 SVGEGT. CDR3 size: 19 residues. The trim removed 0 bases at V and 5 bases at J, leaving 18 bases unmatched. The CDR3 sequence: CASSYSMAPGAGAGHEQYF. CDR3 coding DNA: TGTGCCAGCAGTTACTCGATGGCACCCGGAGCGGGAGCGGGCCACGAGCAGTACTTC.

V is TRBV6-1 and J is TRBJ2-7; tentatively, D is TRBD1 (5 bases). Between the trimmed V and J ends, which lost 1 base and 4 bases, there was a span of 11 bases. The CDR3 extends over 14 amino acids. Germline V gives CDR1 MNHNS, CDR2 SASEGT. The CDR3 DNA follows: TGTGCCAGCAGTGAAGTCCAGGGCCGTTACGAGCAGTACTTC. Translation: CASSEVQGRYEQYF.

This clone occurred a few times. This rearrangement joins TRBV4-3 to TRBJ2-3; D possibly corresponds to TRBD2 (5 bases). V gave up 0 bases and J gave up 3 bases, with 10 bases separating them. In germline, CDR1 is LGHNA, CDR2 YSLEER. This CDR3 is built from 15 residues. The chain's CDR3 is CASSQEREPTDTQYF. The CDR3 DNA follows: TGCGCCAGCAGCCAAGAGAGGGAGCCAACAGATACGCAGTATTTT.

Here the CDR3 reads CASSLVGARETQYF. In DNA, the CDR3 is TGTGCCAGCAGTTTAGTGGGAGCGAGGGAGACCCAGTACTTC. This rearrangement joins TRBV27 to TRBJ2-5; weak D call: TRBD2 (5 bases). CDR3 size: 14 residues. V gave up 2 bases and J gave up 5 bases, with 12 bases separating them. Per the germline V gene, CDR1 is MNHEY and CDR2 is SMNVEV (reference sequence).

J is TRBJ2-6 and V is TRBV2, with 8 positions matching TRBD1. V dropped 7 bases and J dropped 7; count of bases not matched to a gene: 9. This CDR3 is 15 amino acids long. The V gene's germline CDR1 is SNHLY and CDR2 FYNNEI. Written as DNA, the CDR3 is TGTGCCAGCAAACCTGGGACAGGTGGTGCCAACGTCCTGACTTTC. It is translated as CASKPGTGGANVLTF.

The CDR3 reads CASSLDFQGFYEQYF. CDR3 nucleotide sequence: TGTGCCAGCAGCTTAGATTTTCAGGGTTTCTACGAGCAGTACTTC. This sequence joins TRBV11-2 and TRBJ2-7, with a weak D call TRBD1 (5 bases). V was trimmed by 0 bases and J by 3 bases, leaving 12 bases between them. Germline values: CDR1 SGHAT, CDR2 FQNNGV. The length of the CDR3 is 15 residues.

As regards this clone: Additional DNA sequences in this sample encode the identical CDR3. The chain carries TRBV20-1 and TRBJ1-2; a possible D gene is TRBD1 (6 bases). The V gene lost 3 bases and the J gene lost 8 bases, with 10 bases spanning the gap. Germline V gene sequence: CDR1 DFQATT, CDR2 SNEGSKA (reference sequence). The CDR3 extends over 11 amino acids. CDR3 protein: CSASSGEGYTF. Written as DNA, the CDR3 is TGCAGTGCTAGTTCAGGGGAAGGCTACACCTTC.

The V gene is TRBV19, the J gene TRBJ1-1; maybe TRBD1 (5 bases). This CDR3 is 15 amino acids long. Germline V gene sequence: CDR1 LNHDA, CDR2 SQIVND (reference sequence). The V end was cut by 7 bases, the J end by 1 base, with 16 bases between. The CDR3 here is CASISPPGQNTEAFF. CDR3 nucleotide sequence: TGTGCCAGTATTTCCCCCCCCGGACAGAACACTGAAGCTTTCTTT.

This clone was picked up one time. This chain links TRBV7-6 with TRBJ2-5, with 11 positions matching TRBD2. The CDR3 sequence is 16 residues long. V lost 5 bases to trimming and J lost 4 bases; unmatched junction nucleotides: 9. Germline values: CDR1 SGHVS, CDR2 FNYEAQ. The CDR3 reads CASSNNLGTSGETQYF. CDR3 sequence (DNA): TGTGCCAGCAGCAATAATCTAGGGACTAGCGGAGAGACCCAGTACTTC.

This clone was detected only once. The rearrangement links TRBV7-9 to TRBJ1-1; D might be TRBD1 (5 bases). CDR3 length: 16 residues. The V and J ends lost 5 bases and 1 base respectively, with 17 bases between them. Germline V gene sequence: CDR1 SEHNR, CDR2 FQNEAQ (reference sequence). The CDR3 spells CASSDGTRGRNTEAFF. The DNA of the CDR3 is TGTGCCAGCAGCGACGGGACTCGGGGACGGAACACTGAAGCTTTCTTT.

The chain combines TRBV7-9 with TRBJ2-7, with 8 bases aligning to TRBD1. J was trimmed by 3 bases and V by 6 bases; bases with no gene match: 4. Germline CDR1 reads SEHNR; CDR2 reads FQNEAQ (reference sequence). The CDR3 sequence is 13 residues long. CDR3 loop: CASSSTGGYEQYF. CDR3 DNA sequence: TGTGCCAGCAGTTCAACAGGGGGCTACGAGCAGTACTTC.

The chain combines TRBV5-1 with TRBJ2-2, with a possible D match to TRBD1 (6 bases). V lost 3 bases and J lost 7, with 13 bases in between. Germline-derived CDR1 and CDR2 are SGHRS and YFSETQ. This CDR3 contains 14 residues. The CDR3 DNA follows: TGCGCCAGCAGCTCCACAGGGAACGTCGGGGAGCTGTTTTTT. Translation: CASSSTGNVGELFF.

The CDR3 region has the DNA TGTGCCAGCAGCTCCGGGACAGGGCTTTATTCACCCCTCCACTTT. It yields the protein CASSSGTGLYSPLHF. The chain carries TRBV5-5 and TRBJ1-6; TRBD1 matches at 9 bases. J gave up 8 bases and V 3 bases, and 6 bases lay outside the gene matches. The germline gives CDR1 SGHKS, CDR2 YYEKEE (reference sequence). The CDR3 has 15 residues.

The CDR3, as DNA: TGTGCCAGCAGCGCGGGACTAGAGGGTTACAATGAGCAGTTCTTC. This encodes CASSAGLEGYNEQFF. The rearrangement uses TRBV9 and TRBJ2-1, with 8 bases lining up with TRBD2. The CDR3 is made up of 15 amino acids. The germline V gene encodes CDR1 SGDLS and CDR2 YYNGEE. Trimming removed 3 bases from V and 4 bases from J; junction bases left unmatched: 6.

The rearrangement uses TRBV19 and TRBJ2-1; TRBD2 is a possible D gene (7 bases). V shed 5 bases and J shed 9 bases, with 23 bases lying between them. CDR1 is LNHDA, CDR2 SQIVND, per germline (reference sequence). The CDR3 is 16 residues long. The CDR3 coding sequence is TGTGCCAGTAGTGCCAGGGGAGGGCTTGGAGGTGGTGAGCAGTTCTTC. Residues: CASSARGGLGGGEQFF.

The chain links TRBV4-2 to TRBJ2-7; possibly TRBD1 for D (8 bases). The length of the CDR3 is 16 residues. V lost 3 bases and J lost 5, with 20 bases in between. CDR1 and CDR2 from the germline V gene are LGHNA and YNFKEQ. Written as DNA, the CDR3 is TGTGCCAGCAGCCACGTAACAGGGGGGGATACCCACGAGCAGTACTTC. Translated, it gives CASSHVTGGDTHEQYF.

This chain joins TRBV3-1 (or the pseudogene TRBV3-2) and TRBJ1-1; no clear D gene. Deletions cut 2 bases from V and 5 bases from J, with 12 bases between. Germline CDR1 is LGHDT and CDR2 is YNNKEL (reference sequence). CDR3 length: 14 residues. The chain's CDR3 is CASSQLESGTEAFF. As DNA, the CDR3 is TGTGCCAGCAGCCAACTTGAGTCGGGTACTGAAGCTTTCTTT.

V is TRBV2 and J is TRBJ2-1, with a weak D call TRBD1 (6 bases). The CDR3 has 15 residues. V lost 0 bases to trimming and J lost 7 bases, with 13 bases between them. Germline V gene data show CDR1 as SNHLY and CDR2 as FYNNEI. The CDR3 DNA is TGTGCCAGCAGTGAAGCCAGGGGCTTTGGGAATGAGCAGTTCTTC. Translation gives CASSEARGFGNEQFF.

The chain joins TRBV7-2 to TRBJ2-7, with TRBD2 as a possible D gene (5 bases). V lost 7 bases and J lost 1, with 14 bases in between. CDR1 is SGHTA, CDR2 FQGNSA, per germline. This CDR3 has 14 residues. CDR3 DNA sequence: TGTGCCAGCACATGGGGAGACGGTTCCTACGAGCAGTACTTC. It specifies CASTWGDGSYEQYF. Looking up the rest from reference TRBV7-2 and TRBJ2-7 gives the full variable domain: GAGVSQSPSNKVTEKGKDVELRCDPISGHTALYWYRQSLGQGLEFLIYFQGNSAPDKSGLPSDRFSAERTGGSVSTLTIQRTQQEDSAVYLCASTWGDGSYEQYFGPGTRLTVT.

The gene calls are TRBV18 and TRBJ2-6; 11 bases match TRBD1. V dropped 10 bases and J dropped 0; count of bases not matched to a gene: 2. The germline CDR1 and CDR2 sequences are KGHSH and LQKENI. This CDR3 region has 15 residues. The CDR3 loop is CATGTGGSGANVLTF. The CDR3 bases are TGTGCCACCGGGACAGGGGGCTCTGGGGCCAACGTCCTGACTTTC. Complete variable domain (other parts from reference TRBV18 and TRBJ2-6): NAGVMQNPRHLVRRRGQEARLRCSPMKGHSHVYWYRQLPEEGLKFMVYLQKENIIDESGMPKERFSAEFPKEGPSILRIQQVVRGDSAAYFCATGTGGSGANVLTFGAGSRLTVL.

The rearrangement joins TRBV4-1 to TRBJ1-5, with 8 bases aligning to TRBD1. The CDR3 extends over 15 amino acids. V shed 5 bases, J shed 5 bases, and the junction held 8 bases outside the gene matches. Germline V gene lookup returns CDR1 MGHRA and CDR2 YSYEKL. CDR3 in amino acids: CASSKGQGDYQPQHF. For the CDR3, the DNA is TGCGCCAGCAGCAAAGGACAGGGCGACTATCAGCCCCAGCATTTT.

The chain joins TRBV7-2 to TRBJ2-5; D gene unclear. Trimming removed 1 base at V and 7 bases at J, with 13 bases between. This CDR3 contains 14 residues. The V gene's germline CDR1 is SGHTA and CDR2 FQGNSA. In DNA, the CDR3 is TGTGCCAGCAGCTTAGAGTTGCTGGAGCGGACCCAGTACTTC. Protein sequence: CASSLELLERTQYF.

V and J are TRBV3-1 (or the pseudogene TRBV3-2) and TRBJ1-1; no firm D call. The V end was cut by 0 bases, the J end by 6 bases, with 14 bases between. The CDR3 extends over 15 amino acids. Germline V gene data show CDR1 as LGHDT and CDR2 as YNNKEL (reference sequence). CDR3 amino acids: CASSQDGRFAAEAFF. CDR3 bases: TGTGCCAGCAGCCAAGACGGCAGGTTTGCAGCTGAAGCTTTCTTT.

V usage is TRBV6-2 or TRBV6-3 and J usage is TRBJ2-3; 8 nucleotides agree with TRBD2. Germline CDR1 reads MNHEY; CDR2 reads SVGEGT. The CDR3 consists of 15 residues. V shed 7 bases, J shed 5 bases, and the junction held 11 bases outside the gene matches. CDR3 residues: CASTPRGRPGDTQYF. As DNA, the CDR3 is TGTGCCAGCACCCCTCGCGGGAGGCCCGGAGATACGCAGTATTTT.

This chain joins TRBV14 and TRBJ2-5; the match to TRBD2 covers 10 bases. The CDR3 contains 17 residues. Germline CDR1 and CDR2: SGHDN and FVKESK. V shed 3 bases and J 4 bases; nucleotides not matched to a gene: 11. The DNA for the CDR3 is TGTGCCAGCAGCCACAGAAGAGGGGTAGCGGGGGGAGAGACCCAGTACTTC. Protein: CASSHRRGVAGGETQYF.